Listed below are T cell receptor beta chains from one sample, sequenced in a study of T cell responses to AZD1222 COVID-19 vaccine. Data came from immunoSEQ multiplex PCR; TCRdb stores just in-frame clones and leaves some out. The sample yields 150,000 to 160,000 clones, 88% seen once. Sample: peripheral blood, taken on day 0 of AZD1222 vaccination. The receptors derive from an adult in good health. Both conserved end residues are part of each CDR3. D genes are given only for firm matches. Clone size is shown for a subset of rows, as once, few, many or a class of expanded clone.

d_gene | len | j_gene | abundance | v_gene | CDR3nt | CDR3aa
- | 14 | TRBJ2-3 | - | TRBV10-3 | TGTGCCATCAGTGACTCTTCTAGCACAGATACGCAGTATTTT | CAISDSSSTDTQYF
TRBD1 | 16 | TRBJ2-1 | - | TRBV5-1 | TGCGCCAGCAGCACAGGGACAGGGTCCTATTACAATGAGCAGTTCTTC | CASSTGTGSYYNEQFF
- | 15 | TRBJ1-3 | - | TRBV25-1 | TGTGCCAGCAGTGAAAGTGGGGCAGCTCGGAACACCATATATTTT | CASSESGAARNTIYF
- | 14 | TRBJ1-2 | - | TRBV15 | TGTGCCACCACCCTCATTACATTTAACTATGGCTACACCTTC | CATTLITFNYGYTF
TRBD2 | 14 | TRBJ2-1 | - | TRBV5-4 | TGTGCCAGCAGCTTGGCCTTGCGGGGGGATGAGCAGTTCTTC | CASSLALRGDEQFF
- | 13 | TRBJ1-1 | once | TRBV4-3 | TGCGCCAGCAGCCAAGATAGGAGAGTTGAAGCTTTCTTT | CASSQDRRVEAFF
- | 14 | TRBJ1-5 | once | TRBV7-2 | TGTGCCAGCAGCTTAGACAGGCCTAATCAGCCCCAGCATTTT | CASSLDRPNQPQHF
- | 18 | TRBJ2-2 | - | TRBV19 | TGTGCCAGTAGTCCCGAAGCGATGCTGGGGACGAACACCGGGGAGCTGTTTTTT | CASSPEAMLGTNTGELFF
TRBD2 | 16 | TRBJ2-1 | once | TRBV28 | TGTGCCAGCAGTTTACCCGGACTAGCCGGGACCAATGAGCAGTTCTTC | CASSLPGLAGTNEQFF
- | 13 | TRBJ2-3 | - | TRBV27 | TGTGCCAGCAACCCTCGGGGGGCACGTACGCAGTATTTT | CASNPRGARTQYF
- | 15 | TRBJ2-1 | - | TRBV3-1/TRBV3-2 | TGTGCCAGCAGCCAGCCCCGGACTGGCTACAATGAGCAGTTCTTC | CASSQPRTGYNEQFF
TRBD1 | 12 | TRBJ2-5 | - | TRBV29-1 | TGCAGCGTTGGGGACAGGCAATCCGCTGGGTACTTC | CSVGDRQSAGYF
- | 15 | TRBJ1-1 | - | TRBV6-5 | TGTGCCAGCATCCCCCCTGGACAGTTTTACACTGAAGCTTTCTTT | CASIPPGQFYTEAFF
- | 13 | TRBJ1-4 | - | TRBV7-8 | TGTGCCAGCAGCTCGGAGGTCGGGGAAAAACTGTTTTTT | CASSSEVGEKLFF
- | 13 | TRBJ1-2 | - | TRBV7-8 | TGTGCCAGCAGCTTCGTGGATAACTATGGCTACACCTTC | CASSFVDNYGYTF
- | 14 | TRBJ2-1 | - | TRBV7-2 | TGTGCCAGCAGCCTAGATGACAGACGGAATGAGCAGTTCTTC | CASSLDDRRNEQFF
TRBD1 | 16 | TRBJ2-2 | - | TRBV9 | TGTGCCAGCAGCGTCCGACAGGGGGAAAACACCGGGGAGCTGTTTTTT | CASSVRQGENTGELFF